These 28 T cell receptor beta chains share one sample of origin, sequenced in a study of cytotoxic CD8 clonotypes in ibrutinib-treated CLL. Assay: immunoSEQ multiplex PCR; the TCRdb copy retains only in-frame clones and omits some. The sample shows 73,000 or so clones, 68% of them seen only once. This specimen consisted of PBMCs, obtained after 12 months of ibrutinib treatment. These receptors all stem from a human donor with chronic lymphocytic leukemia.

In its sample, this clone was seen a few times. The V and J genes are TRBV30 and TRBJ1-1, with D unresolved. Trimming took 0 bases from V and 0 from J, leaving 8 bases between them. CDR3 size: 14 residues. Looked up from germline, CDR1 is GTSNPN and CDR2 is SVGIG (reference sequence). This CDR3 is CAWSVPGMNTEAFF. The CDR3 nucleotides read TGTGCCTGGAGTGTACCAGGCATGAACACTGAAGCTTTCTTT.

The rearrangement uses TRBV6-5 and TRBJ2-2; no clear D gene. CDR3 length: 15 amino acids. The V end lost 6 bases, the J end lost 8 bases, and 19 bases lay between the germline ends. The germline V gene encodes CDR1 MNHEY and CDR2 SVGAGI. CDR3 DNA sequence: TGTGCCAGCAGCCCTCCACTTTCCTTCTCGGGGGAGCTGTTTTTT. Translation: CASSPPLSFSGELFF.

The rearrangement links TRBV12-5 to TRBJ2-3; no clear D. Germline lookup yields CDR1 LGHNT and CDR2 FRNRAP. Deletions cut 3 bases from V and 2 bases from J, with 15 bases between. This CDR3 comprises 16 residues. The CDR3 DNA follows: TGTGCTAGTGGTTTTCCGGCCTTGGGCCTCACAGATACGCAGTATTTT. Amino acid sequence: CASGFPALGLTDTQYF.

CDR3 nucleotide sequence: TGTGCCAGCTCAACCCCGGGACCAACTAATGAAAAACTGTTTTTT. Its protein product is CASSTPGPTNEKLFF. The V and J genes are TRBV18 and TRBJ1-4, with a tentative D call TRBD1 (5 bases). V was pared by 5 bases and J by 0 bases, with 10 bases between. This CDR3 has 15 amino acids. The germline V gene encodes CDR1 KGHSH and CDR2 LQKENI.

This clone was detected once. This sequence joins TRBV5-1 and TRBJ2-3; TRBD1 matches 10 bases. The CDR3 runs to 14 residues. CDR1 and CDR2 from the germline V gene are SGHRS and YFSETQ. J was trimmed by 5 bases and V by 4 bases; bases with no gene match: 4. The CDR3 DNA reads TGCGCCAGCAGCCTACGGACAGGGGGAGATACGCAGTATTTT. This gives the protein CASSLRTGGDTQYF.

This chain uses TRBV4-2 with TRBJ2-7; D uncertain. Germline CDR1 LGHNA, CDR2 YNFKEQ. Trimming removed 1 base at V and 5 bases at J, with 12 bases between. There are 14 residues in the CDR3. The DNA for the CDR3 is TGTGCCAGCAGCCAAGGGACCTTTGGCGACGAGCAGTACTTC. It encodes CASSQGTFGDEQYF.

The chain uses TRBV5-6 and TRBJ2-3; TRBD2 aligns across 8 bases. V lost 5 bases and J lost 0; bases outside the gene matches: 14. The germline V gene has CDR1 SGHDT and CDR2 YYEEEE. The CDR3 sequence is 18 residues long. CDR3 sequence (DNA): TGTGCCAGCAGAATTCTCCCTCGGCGGGGGGATAGCACAGATACGCAGTATTTT. As protein: CASRILPRRGDSTDTQYF.

CDR3 coding DNA: TGTGCCAGCAGCCCAGGGAGCGGGTCGAACACCGGGGAGCTGTTTTTT. Translation: CASSPGSGSNTGELFF. The chain links TRBV7-9 to TRBJ2-2; D is perhaps TRBD2 (6 bases). Germline CDR1 and CDR2: SEHNR and FQNEAQ (reference sequence). The CDR3 sequence is 16 residues long. V lost 5 bases and J lost 0, with 13 bases in between.

The rearrangement links TRBV7-2 to TRBJ2-5; 10 bases fit TRBD1. Germline CDR1 reads SGHTA; CDR2 reads FQGNSA. The length of the CDR3 is 14 residues. V was clipped by 1 base and J by 5 bases; unmatched bases: 1. In DNA form, the CDR3 reads TGTGCCAGCAGCTTAGGGACAGGGGGGGAGACCCAGTACTTC. Its translation is CASSLGTGGETQYF.

The CDR3 is CASSLIRAESPLHF. The CDR3 nucleotides are TGTGCCAGCAGCTTAATCAGGGCGGAATCACCCCTCCACTTT. The chain recombines TRBV11-2 with TRBJ1-6, with D perhaps TRBD1 (5 bases). The germline gives CDR1 SGHAT, CDR2 FQNNGV. Trimming stripped 2 bases from V and 10 bases from J, with 12 bases between. This CDR3 spans 14 amino acids.

The rearrangement joins TRBV5-6 to TRBJ2-4; D remains ambiguous. Trimming pared 1 base from V and 3 bases from J, leaving 17 bases between. The CDR3 has 17 residues. Germline values: CDR1 SGHDT, CDR2 YYEEEE. CDR3 region: CASSLFADSSYKNIQYF. CDR3 coding DNA: TGTGCCAGCAGCTTGTTTGCAGACTCCTCTTACAAAAACATTCAGTACTTC.

V and J are TRBV27 and TRBJ2-4; TRBD1 matches at 11 bases. The germline V gene has CDR1 MNHEY and CDR2 SMNVEV (reference sequence). V shed 3 bases and J 6 bases; nucleotides not matched to a gene: 13. This CDR3 comprises 18 residues. CDR3 in DNA: TGTGCCAGCAGTTTGGCAGGATTGGGACAGGGGGTCGGAAACATTCAGTACTTC. Protein sequence: CASSLAGLGQGVGNIQYF.

By share, this clone ranks as medium-sized. The V gene is TRBV4-3, the J gene TRBJ2-7; D is possibly TRBD1 or TRBD2 (5 bases each). Germline CDR1 LGHNA, CDR2 YSLEER. V gave up 1 base and J gave up 1 base, with 14 bases separating them. CDR3 length: 16 amino acids. The CDR3 protein is CASSQGVGDGSYEQYF. In DNA form, the CDR3 reads TGCGCCAGCAGCCAAGGAGTAGGGGACGGATCCTACGAGCAGTACTTC.

V gene TRBV9 combines with J gene TRBJ2-7, with TRBD2 identical over 10 bases. The CDR3 covers 15 residues. V trimming: 5 bases; J trimming: 3 bases; junction bases outside the gene matches: 8. Looked up from germline, CDR1 is SGDLS and CDR2 is YYNGEE. CDR3 bases: TGTGCCAGCAGTGCTAGCGGGGGAGACCTCTACGAGCAGTACTTC. Encoded protein: CASSASGGDLYEQYF.

The rearrangement uses TRBV7-7 and TRBJ2-7; TRBD2 matches at 7 bases. The CDR3 loop spans 15 amino acids. Germline V gives CDR1 SSHAT, CDR2 FNYEAQ (reference sequence). The trim removed 5 bases at V and 4 bases at J, leaving 11 bases unmatched. The CDR3 sequence is CASSEMHGGGYEQYF. The CDR3 DNA is TGTGCCAGCAGCGAAATGCATGGGGGGGGATACGAGCAGTACTTC. The full variable domain, in which reference TRBV7-7 and TRBJ2-7 provide the parts outside the CDR3, is GAGVSQSPRYKVTKRGQDVTLRCDPISSHATLYWYQQALGQGPEFLTYFNYEAQPDKSGLPSDRFSAERPEGSISTLTIQRTEQRDSAMYRCASSEMHGGGYEQYFGPGTRLTVT.

The gene calls are TRBV7-9 and TRBJ1-5; 7 nucleotides align to TRBD1. The CDR3 is made up of 14 amino acids. V shed 1 base, J shed 9 bases, and the junction held 6 bases outside the gene matches. From germline, CDR1 is SEHNR and CDR2 FQNEAQ (reference sequence). The CDR3 DNA reads TGTGCCAGCAGCTTAGGGGACAGTGCAGCGCCCCAGCATTTT. It codes for CASSLGDSAAPQHF.

The CDR3 protein is CASSIDEFNQPQHF. For the CDR3, the DNA is TGTGCCAGTAGTATAGACGAGTTCAATCAGCCCCAGCATTTT. This chain joins TRBV19 and TRBJ1-5; D is uncertain. CDR1 is LNHDA, CDR2 SQIVND, per germline (reference sequence). The CDR3 has 14 amino acids. Trimming left V 0 bases short and J 3 bases short, with 6 bases between.

This chain connects TRBV2 to TRBJ2-1, with 14 bases matching TRBD2. J lost 6 bases, V lost 4 bases, and 8 bases had no gene match. This CDR3 spans 17 amino acids. Per the germline V gene, CDR1 is SNHLY and CDR2 is FYNNEI. The CDR3 here is CASSAGEGLAGVNEQFF. For the CDR3, the DNA is TGTGCCAGCAGTGCAGGGGAGGGACTAGCGGGGGTCAATGAGCAGTTCTTC.

The chain carries TRBV18 and TRBJ1-5; D call uncertain. Germline loops: CDR1 KGHSH, CDR2 LQKENI. This CDR3 is 14 amino acids long. V dropped 3 bases and J dropped 3 bases, with 9 bases sitting between them. CDR3 region: CASSPDGVNQPQHF. In nucleotides, the CDR3 is TGTGCCAGCTCACCCGACGGCGTCAATCAGCCCCAGCATTTT. The whole variable domain, remainder taken from reference TRBV18 and TRBJ1-5, is NAGVMQNPRHLVRRRGQEARLRCSPMKGHSHVYWYRQLPEEGLKFMVYLQKENIIDESGMPKERFSAEFPKEGPSILRIQQVVRGDSAAYFCASSPDGVNQPQHFGDGTRLSIL.

This clone was recorded a few times. The V call is TRBV4-3, the J call TRBJ2-4, with D maybe TRBD1 (6 bases). The CDR3 length is 15 residues. The V end lost 0 bases, the J end lost 6 bases, and 12 bases lay between the germline ends. CDR1 LGHNA and CDR2 YSLEER come from the germline V gene. The CDR3 DNA sequence: TGCGCCAGCAGCCAAGATCGCCAAGGGGGAAACATTCAGTACTTC. Amino acids: CASSQDRQGGNIQYF.

This clone was observed a handful of times. The rearrangement links TRBV7-2 to TRBJ1-6; 9 bases are shared with TRBD1. The CDR3 sequence is 14 residues long. V lost 5 bases and J lost 7; bases outside the gene matches: 3. Germline values: CDR1 SGHTA, CDR2 FQGNSA. The CDR3 region is CASSGTGWNSPLHF. CDR3 nucleotide sequence: TGTGCCAGCAGCGGGACAGGGTGGAATTCACCCCTCCACTTT. Full variable domain (rest looked up from reference TRBV7-2 and TRBJ1-6): GAGVSQSPSNKVTEKGKDVELRCDPISGHTALYWYRQSLGQGLEFLIYFQGNSAPDKSGLPSDRFSAERTGGSVSTLTIQRTQQEDSAVYLCASSGTGWNSPLHFGNGTRLTVT.

V and J are TRBV2 and TRBJ1-5; D uncertain. Trimming took 4 bases from V and 0 from J, leaving 7 bases between them. Looked up from germline, CDR1 is SNHLY and CDR2 is FYNNEI. This CDR3 comprises 14 residues. CDR3 region: CASSGTYSNQPQHF. As DNA, the CDR3 is TGTGCCAGCAGTGGGACCTATAGCAATCAGCCCCAGCATTTT.

The chain employs TRBV30 and TRBJ2-7; D remains unclear. Germline-derived CDR1 and CDR2 are GTSNPN and SVGIG (reference sequence). Trimming stripped 0 bases from V and 3 bases from J, with 12 bases between. The CDR3 runs to 14 residues. The CDR3 DNA reads TGTGCCTGGAGTGTGGGAAAGCAAGGCTACGAGCAGTACTTC. Amino acids: CAWSVGKQGYEQYF.

This clone was seen a handful of times. The genes are TRBV6-5 and TRBJ1-2; D gene uncertain. Per the germline V gene, CDR1 is MNHEY and CDR2 is SVGAGI. The CDR3 length is 14 residues. V lost 3 bases and J lost 3, with 11 bases in between. The CDR3 sequence is CASSYRGVHYGYTF. CDR3 nucleotides: TGTGCCAGCAGTTATAGAGGTGTTCACTATGGCTACACCTTC.

The chain links TRBV11-2 to TRBJ1-2; D is possibly TRBD1 (5 bases). The CDR3 extends over 11 amino acids. Trimming pared 3 bases from V and 7 bases from J, leaving 6 bases between. From germline, CDR1 is SGHAT and CDR2 FQNNGV. DNA of the CDR3: TGTGCCAGCAGCTTTAGGGGTGGCTACACCTTC. This codes for CASSFRGGYTF.

As DNA, the CDR3 is TGCGCCAGCAGCTTCGACCCGGGACAGTACGAGCAGTACTTC. Its protein is CASSFDPGQYEQYF. The chain has TRBV5-1 and TRBJ2-7; 7 positions match TRBD1. V lost 2 bases to trimming and J lost 4 bases; unmatched junction nucleotides: 6. In germline, CDR1 is SGHRS, CDR2 YFSETQ. The CDR3 has 14 amino acids. The entire variable domain, with the rest obtained from reference TRBV5-1 and TRBJ2-7, is as follows: KAGVTQTPRYLIKTRGQQVTLSCSPISGHRSVSWYQQTPGQGLQFLFEYFSETQRNKGNFPGRFSGRQFSNSRSEMNVSTLELGDSALYLCASSFDPGQYEQYFGPGTRLTVT.

The sample holds a few counts of this clone. V and J are TRBV6-5 and TRBJ1-2; TRBD1 aligns across 7 bases. CDR3 length equals 14 residues. Unmatched junction bases numbered 5, after V lost 0 bases and J lost 7 bases. The germline V gene encodes CDR1 MNHEY and CDR2 SVGAGI. The chain's CDR3 is CASSYSTGRGGYTF. CDR3 DNA: TGTGCCAGCAGTTACTCGACAGGGCGGGGTGGCTACACCTTC.

The J gene is TRBJ1-2, the V gene TRBV7-9; TRBD1 might be the D (5 bases). The germline V gene has CDR1 SEHNR and CDR2 FQNEAQ (reference sequence). V lost 0 bases, J lost 4 bases, and 15 bases lay in between. The CDR3 runs 16 residues. The CDR3 region is CASSLAGEHRLYGYTF. DNA of the CDR3: TGTGCCAGCAGCTTAGCAGGGGAACACAGACTCTATGGCTACACCTTC.